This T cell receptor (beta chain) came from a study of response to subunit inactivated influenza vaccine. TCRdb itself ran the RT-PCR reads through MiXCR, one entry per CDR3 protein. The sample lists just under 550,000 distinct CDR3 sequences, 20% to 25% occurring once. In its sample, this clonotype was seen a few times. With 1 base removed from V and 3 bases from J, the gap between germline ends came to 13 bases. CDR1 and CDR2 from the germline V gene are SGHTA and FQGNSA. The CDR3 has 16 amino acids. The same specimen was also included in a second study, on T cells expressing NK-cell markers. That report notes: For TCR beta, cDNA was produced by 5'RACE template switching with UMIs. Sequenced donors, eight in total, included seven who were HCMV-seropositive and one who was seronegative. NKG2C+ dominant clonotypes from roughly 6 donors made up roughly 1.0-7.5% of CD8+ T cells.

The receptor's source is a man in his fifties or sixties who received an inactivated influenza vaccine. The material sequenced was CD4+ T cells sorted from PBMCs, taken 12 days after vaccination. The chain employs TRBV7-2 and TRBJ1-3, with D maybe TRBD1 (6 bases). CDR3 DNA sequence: TGTGCCAGCAGCTTAGTCCGGGGGCTAGGTGGAAACACCATATATTTT. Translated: CASSLVRGLGGNTIYF.